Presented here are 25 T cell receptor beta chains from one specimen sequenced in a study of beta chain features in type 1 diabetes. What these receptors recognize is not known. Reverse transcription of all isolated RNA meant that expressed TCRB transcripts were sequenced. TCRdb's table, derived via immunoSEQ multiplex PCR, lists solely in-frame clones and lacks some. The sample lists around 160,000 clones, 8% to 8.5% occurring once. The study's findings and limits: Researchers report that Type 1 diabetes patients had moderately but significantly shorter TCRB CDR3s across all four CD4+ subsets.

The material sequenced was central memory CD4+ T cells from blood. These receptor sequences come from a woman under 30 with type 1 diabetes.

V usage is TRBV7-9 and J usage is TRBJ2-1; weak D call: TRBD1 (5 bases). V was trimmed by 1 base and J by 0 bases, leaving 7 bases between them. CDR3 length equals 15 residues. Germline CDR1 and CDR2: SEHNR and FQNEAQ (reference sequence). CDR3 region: CASSLEGLSYNEQFF. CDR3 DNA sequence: TGTGCCAGCAGCTTAGAGGGGCTCTCCTACAATGAGCAGTTCTTC. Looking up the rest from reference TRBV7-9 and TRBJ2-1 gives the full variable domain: DTGVSQNPRHKITKRGQNVTFRCDPISEHNRLYWYRQTLGQGPEFLTYFQNEAQLEKSRLLSDRFSAERPKGSFSTLEIQRTEQGDSAMYLCASSLEGLSYNEQFFGPGTRLTVL.

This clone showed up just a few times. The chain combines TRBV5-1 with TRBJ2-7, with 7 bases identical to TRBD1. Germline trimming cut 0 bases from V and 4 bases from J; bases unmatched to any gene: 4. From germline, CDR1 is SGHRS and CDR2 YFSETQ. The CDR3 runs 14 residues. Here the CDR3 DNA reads TGCGCCAGCAGCTTGGCCGGGACAGAATACGAGCAGTACTTC. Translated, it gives CASSLAGTEYEQYF.

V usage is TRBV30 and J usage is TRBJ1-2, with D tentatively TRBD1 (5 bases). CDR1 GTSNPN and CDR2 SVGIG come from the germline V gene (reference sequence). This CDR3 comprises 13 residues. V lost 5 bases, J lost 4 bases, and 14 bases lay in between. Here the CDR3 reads CAWATGGPYGYTF. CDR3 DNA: TGTGCCTGGGCTACAGGAGGGCCCTATGGCTACACCTTC.

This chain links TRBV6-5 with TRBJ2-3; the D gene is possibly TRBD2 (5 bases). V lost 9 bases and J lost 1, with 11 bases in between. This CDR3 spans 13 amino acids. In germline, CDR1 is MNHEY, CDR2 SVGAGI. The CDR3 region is CASGRRGTDTQYF. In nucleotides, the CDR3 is TGTGCCAGTGGACGGCGGGGCACAGATACGCAGTATTTT.

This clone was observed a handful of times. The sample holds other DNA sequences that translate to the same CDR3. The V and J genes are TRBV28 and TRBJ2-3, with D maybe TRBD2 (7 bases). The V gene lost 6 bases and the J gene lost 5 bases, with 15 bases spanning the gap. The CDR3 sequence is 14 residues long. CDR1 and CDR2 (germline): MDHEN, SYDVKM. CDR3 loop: CASSPRGAGDTQYF. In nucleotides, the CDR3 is TGTGCCAGCAGCCCCCGGGGGGCTGGAGATACGCAGTATTTT.

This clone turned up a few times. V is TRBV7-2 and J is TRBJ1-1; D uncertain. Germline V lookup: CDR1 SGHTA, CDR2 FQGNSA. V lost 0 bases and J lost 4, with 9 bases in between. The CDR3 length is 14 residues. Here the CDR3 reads CASSLARGFTEAFF. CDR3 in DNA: TGTGCCAGCAGCTTAGCTCGGGGTTTCACTGAAGCTTTCTTT.

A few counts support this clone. The CDR3 DNA sequence: TGTGCCAGCAGCTTACTAGCGGGAGGGCCCGGGTACCAAGAGACCCAGTACTTC. This gives the protein CASSLLAGGPGYQETQYF. This chain uses TRBV7-2 with TRBJ2-5; 12 positions match TRBD2. V shed 2 bases, J shed 0 bases, and the junction held 7 bases outside the gene matches. There are 18 residues in the CDR3. Germline V lookup: CDR1 SGHTA, CDR2 FQGNSA.

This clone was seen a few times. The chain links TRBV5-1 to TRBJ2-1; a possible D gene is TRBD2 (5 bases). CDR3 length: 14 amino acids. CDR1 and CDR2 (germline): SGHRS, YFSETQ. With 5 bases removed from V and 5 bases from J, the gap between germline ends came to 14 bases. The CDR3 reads CASRGLAKDNEQFF. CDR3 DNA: TGCGCCAGCAGAGGGCTAGCTAAAGACAATGAGCAGTTCTTC.

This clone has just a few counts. CDR3 region: CASSPRQGGDNEQFF. The CDR3 coding sequence is TGTGCCAGCTCACCCAGGCAGGGCGGCGACAATGAGCAGTTCTTC. The chain has TRBV18 and TRBJ2-1; TRBD1 might be the D (5 bases). V was shortened by 3 bases and J by 5 bases, with 14 bases between the two germline ends. The CDR3 loop spans 15 amino acids. Germline lookup yields CDR1 KGHSH and CDR2 LQKENI. Combining the CDR3 with reference TRBV18 and TRBJ2-1 gives the whole variable domain NAGVMQNPRHLVRRRGQEARLRCSPMKGHSHVYWYRQLPEEGLKFMVYLQKENIIDESGMPKERFSAEFPKEGPSILRIQQVVRGDSAAYFCASSPRQGGDNEQFFGPGTRLTVL.

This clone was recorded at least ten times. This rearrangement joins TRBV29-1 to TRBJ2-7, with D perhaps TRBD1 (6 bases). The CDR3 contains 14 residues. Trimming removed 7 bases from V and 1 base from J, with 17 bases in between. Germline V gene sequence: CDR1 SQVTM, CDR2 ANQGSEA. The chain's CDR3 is CSARRGSGSYEQYF. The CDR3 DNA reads TGCAGCGCCCGAAGGGGGAGCGGTTCCTACGAGCAGTACTTC.

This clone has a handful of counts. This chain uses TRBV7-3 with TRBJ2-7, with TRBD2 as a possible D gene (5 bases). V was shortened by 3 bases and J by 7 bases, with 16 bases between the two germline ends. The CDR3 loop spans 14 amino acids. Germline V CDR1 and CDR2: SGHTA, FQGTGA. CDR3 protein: CASSFEGSGGEQYF. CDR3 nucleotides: TGTGCCAGCAGCTTCGAAGGGAGCGGCGGGGAGCAGTACTTC.

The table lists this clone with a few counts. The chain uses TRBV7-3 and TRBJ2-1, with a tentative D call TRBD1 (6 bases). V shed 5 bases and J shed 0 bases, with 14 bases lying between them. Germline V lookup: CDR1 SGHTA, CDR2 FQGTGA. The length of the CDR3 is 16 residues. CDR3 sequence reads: CASSPRTDSSYNEQFF. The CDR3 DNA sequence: TGTGCCAGCAGCCCCAGGACGGACAGCTCCTACAATGAGCAGTTCTTC.

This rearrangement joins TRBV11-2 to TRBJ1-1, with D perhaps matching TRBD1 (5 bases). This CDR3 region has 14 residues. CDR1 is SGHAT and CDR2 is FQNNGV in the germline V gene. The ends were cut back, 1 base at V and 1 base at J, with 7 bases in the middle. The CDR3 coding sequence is TGTGCCAGCAGCTTAGTTCAGGGGAACACTGAAGCTTTCTTT. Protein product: CASSLVQGNTEAFF.

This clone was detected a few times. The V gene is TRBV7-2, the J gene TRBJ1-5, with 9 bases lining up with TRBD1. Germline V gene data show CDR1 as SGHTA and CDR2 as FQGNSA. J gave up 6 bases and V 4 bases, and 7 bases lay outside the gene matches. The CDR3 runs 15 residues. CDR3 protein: CASSSQGASAQPQHF. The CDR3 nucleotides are TGTGCCAGCAGCTCACAGGGGGCATCAGCTCAGCCCCAGCATTTT.

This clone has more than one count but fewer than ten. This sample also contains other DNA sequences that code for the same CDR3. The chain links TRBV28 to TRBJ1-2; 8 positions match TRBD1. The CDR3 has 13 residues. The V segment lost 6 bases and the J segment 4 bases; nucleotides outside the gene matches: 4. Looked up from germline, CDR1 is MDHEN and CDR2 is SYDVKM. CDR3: CASRTGEGYGYTF. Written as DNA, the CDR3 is TGTGCCAGCAGGACAGGGGAGGGCTATGGCTACACCTTC.

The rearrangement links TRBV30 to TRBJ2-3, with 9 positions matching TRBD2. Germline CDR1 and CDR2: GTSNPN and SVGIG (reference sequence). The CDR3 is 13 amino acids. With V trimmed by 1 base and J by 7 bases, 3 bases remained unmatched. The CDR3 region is CAWSGLAAYTQYF. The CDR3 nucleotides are TGTGCCTGGAGTGGACTAGCGGCATATACGCAGTATTTT.

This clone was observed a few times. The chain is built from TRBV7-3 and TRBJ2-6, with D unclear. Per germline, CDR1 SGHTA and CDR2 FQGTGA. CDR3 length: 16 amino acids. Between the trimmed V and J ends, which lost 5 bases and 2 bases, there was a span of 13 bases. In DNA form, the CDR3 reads TGTGCCAGCAGCCCCTTGACTTCAACTGGGGCCAACGTCCTGACTTTC. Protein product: CASSPLTSTGANVLTF.

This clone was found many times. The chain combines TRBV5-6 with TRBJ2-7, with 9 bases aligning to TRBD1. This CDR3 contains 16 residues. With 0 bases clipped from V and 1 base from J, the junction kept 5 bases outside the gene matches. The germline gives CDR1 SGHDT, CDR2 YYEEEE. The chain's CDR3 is CASSLGIDRGSYEQYF. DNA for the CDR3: TGTGCCAGCAGCTTGGGGATTGACAGGGGGTCCTACGAGCAGTACTTC.

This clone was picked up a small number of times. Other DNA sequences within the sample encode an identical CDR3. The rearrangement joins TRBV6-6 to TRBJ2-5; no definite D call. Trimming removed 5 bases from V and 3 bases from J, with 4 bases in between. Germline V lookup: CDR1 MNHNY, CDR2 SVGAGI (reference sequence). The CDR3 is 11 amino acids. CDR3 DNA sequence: TGTGCCAGCAGTCCCAAAGAGACCCAGTACTTC. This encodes CASSPKETQYF.

The CDR3 spells CASNRGMNTEAFF. The DNA for the CDR3 is TGTGCCAGTAACAGGGGGATGAACACTGAAGCTTTCTTT. This rearrangement joins TRBV19 to TRBJ1-1; the match to TRBD1 covers 8 bases. J was trimmed by 0 bases and V by 7 bases; bases with no gene match: 1. This CDR3 is built from 13 residues. The germline gives CDR1 LNHDA, CDR2 SQIVND (reference sequence).

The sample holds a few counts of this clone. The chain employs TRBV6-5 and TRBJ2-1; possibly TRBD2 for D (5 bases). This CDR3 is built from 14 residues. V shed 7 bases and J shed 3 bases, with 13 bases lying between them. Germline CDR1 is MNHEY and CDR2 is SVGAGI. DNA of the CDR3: TGTGCCAGCAAACTAGGAACCATCTACAATGAGCAGTTCTTC. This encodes CASKLGTIYNEQFF.

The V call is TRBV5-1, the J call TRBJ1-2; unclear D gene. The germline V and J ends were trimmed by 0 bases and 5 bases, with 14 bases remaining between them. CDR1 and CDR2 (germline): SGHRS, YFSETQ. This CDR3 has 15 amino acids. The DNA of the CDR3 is TGCGCCAGCAGCTTGGCTGGAGGCGCCCTTTATGGCTACACCTTC. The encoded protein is CASSLAGGALYGYTF.

Here the CDR3 reads CATSNVGRTDTQYF. In DNA form, the CDR3 reads TGTGCCACCAGCAATGTAGGGAGAACAGATACGCAGTATTTT. V and J are TRBV15 and TRBJ2-3; D perhaps matches TRBD2 (5 bases). The germline CDR1 and CDR2 sequences are LNHNV and YYDKDF (reference sequence). The CDR3 runs to 14 residues. Deletions cut 4 bases from V and 3 bases from J, with 11 bases between.

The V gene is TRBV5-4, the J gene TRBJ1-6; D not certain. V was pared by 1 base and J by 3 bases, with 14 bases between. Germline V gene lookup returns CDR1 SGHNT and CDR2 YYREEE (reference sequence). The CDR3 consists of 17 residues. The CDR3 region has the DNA TGTGCCAGCAGCTTGATGTGGGAGCTCAACTATAATTCACCCCTCCACTTT. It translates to CASSLMWELNYNSPLHF.

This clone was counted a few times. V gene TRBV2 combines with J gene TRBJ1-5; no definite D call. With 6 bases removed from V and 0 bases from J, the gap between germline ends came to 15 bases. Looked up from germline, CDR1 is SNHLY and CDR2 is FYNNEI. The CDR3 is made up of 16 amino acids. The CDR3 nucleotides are TGTGCCAGCAGAAGAGACACGCTCTATAGCAATCAGCCCCAGCATTTT. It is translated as CASRRDTLYSNQPQHF. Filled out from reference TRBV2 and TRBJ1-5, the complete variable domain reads EPEVTQTPSHQVTQMGQEVILRCVPISNHLYFYWYRQILGQKVEFLVSFYNNEISEKSEIFDDQFSVERPDGSNFTLKIRSTKLEDSAMYFCASRRDTLYSNQPQHFGDGTRLSIL.